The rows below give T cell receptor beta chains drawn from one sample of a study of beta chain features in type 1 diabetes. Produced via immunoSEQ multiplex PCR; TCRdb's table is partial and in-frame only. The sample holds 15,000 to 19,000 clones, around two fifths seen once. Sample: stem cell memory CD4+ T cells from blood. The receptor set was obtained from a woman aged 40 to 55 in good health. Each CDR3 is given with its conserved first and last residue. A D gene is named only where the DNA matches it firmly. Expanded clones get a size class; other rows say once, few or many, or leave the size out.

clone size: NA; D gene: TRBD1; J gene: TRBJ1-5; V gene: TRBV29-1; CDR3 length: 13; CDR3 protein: CSASGQGGQPQHF; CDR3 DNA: TGCAGCGCCTCGGGACAGGGAGGTCAGCCCCAGCATTTT
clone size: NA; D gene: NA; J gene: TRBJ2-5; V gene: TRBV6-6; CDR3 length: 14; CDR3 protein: CASSYGAGQETQYF; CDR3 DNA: TGTGCCAGCAGTTACGGGGCAGGCCAAGAGACCCAGTACTTC
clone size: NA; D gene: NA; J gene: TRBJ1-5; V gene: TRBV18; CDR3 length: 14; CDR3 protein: CASSFQDSNQPQHF; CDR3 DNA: TGTGCCAGCTCATTTCAGGATTCCAATCAGCCCCAGCATTTT
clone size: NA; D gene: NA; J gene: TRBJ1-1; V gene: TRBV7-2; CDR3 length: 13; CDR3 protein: CASSLLSGTEAFF; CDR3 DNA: TGTGCCAGCAGCTTATTATCAGGGACTGAAGCTTTCTTT
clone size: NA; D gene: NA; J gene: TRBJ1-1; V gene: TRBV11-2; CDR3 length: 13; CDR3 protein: CASSQQLNTEAFF; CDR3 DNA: TGTGCCAGCAGTCAACAGCTGAACACTGAAGCTTTCTTT
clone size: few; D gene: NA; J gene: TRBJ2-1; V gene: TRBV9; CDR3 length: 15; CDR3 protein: CASSVVWGGVDEQFF; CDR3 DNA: TGTGCCAGCAGCGTAGTGTGGGGGGGCGTGGATGAGCAGTTCTTC
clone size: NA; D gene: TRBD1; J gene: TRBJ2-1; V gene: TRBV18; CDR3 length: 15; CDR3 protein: CASSPPGTDYNEQFF; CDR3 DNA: TGTGCCAGCTCACCACCAGGGACAGACTACAATGAGCAGTTCTTC
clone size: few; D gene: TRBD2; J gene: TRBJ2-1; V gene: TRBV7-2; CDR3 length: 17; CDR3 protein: CASSLRLAGVSYNEQFF; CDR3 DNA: TGTGCCAGCAGCTTACGCTTAGCGGGGGTATCCTACAATGAGCAGTTCTTC
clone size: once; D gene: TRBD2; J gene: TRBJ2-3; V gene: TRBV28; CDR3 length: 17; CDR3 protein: CASSLGLLAGGGDTQYF; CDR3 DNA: TGTGCCAGCAGTTTGGGCCTTTTGGCGGGGGGGGGAGATACGCAGTATTTT
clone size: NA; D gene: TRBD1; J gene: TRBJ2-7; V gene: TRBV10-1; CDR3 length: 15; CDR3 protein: CASSDRGQGGYEQYF; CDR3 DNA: TGCGCCAGCAGTGATCGCGGACAGGGGGGCTACGAGCAGTACTTC
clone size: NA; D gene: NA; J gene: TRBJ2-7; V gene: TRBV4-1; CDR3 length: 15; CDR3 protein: CASSQAEQHDYEQYF; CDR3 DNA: TGCGCCAGCAGCCAAGCGGAACAGCACGACTACGAGCAGTACTTC
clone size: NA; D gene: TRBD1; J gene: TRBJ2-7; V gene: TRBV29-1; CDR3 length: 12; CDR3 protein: CSYRDSLYEQYF; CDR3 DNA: TGCAGCTACCGGGACAGCCTCTACGAGCAGTACTTC
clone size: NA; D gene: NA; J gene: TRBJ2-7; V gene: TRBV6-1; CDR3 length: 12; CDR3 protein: CASSEMSYDNYF; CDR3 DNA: TGTGCCAGCAGTGAAATGTCCTACGATAATTACTTC
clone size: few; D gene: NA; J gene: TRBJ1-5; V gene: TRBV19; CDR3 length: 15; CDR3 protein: CASSQATRGNQPQHF; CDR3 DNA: TGTGCCAGTTCACAGGCTACTCGGGGCAATCAGCCCCAGCATTTT
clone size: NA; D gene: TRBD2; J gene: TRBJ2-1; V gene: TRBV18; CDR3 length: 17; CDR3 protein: CASSPPASGGAWNEQFF; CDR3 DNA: TGTGCCAGCTCACCACCGGCTAGCGGGGGGGCCTGGAATGAGCAGTTCTTC
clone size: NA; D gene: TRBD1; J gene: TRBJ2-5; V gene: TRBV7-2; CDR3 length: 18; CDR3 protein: CASSLEGGDIHYQETQYF; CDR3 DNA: TGTGCCAGCAGCTTAGAAGGGGGCGATATTCATTACCAAGAGACCCAGTACTTC
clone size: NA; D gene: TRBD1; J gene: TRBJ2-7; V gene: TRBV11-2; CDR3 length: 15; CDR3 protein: CASSLAGTGSYEQYF; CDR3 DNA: TGTGCCAGCAGCTTAGCCGGGACAGGGAGCTACGAGCAGTACTTC
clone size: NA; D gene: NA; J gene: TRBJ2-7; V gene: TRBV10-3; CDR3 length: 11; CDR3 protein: CAIRSTYEQYF; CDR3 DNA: TGTGCCATTAGGAGCACCTACGAGCAGTACTTC
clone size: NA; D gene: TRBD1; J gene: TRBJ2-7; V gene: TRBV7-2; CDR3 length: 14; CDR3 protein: CASSWDRDFYEQYF; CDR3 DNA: TGTGCCAGCAGTTGGGACAGGGACTTTTACGAGCAGTACTTC
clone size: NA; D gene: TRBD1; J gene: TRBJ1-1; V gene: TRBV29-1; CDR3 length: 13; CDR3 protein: CSVRGQENTEAFF; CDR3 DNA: TGCAGCGTTAGGGGACAGGAGAACACTGAAGCTTTCTTT
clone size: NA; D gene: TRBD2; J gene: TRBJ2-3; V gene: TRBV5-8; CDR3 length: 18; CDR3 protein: CASSLSRGGLRSTDTQYF; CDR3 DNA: TGTGCCAGCAGCTTGTCCCGCGGGGGATTAAGAAGCACAGATACGCAGTATTTT
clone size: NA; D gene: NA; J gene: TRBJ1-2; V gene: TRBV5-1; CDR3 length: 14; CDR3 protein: CASSLGGVEFGYTF; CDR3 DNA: TGCGCCAGCAGCTTGGGCGGGGTCGAATTTGGCTACACCTTC
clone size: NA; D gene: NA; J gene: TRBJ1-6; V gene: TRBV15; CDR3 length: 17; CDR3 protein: CATSRDRGSGAGSPLHF; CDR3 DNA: TGTGCCACCAGCAGAGATCGGGGCAGTGGGGCGGGATCACCCCTCCACTTT
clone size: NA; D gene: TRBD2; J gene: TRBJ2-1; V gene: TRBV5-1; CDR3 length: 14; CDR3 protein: CASSLGGGVNEQFF; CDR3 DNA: TGCGCCAGCAGCTTGGGCGGGGGGGTCAATGAGCAGTTCTTC
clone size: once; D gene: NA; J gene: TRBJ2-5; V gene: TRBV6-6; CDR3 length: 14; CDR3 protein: CASSYTPGEETQYF; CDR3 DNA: TGTGCCAGCAGTTACACCCCGGGAGAAGAGACCCAGTACTTC
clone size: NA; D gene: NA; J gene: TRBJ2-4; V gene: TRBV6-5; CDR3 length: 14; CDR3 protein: CASSSRGRKNIQYF; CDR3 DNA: TGTGCCAGCAGTTCCAGGGGACGGAAAAACATTCAGTACTTC
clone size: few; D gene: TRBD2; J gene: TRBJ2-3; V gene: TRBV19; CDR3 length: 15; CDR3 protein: CASSTGTSGGATQYF; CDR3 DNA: TGTGCCAGTAGTACCGGGACTAGCGGGGGGGCCACGCAGTATTTT
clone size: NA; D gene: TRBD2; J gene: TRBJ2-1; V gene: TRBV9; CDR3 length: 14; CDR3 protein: CASNMLVGGNEQFF; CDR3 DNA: TGTGCCAGCAACATGCTTGTGGGGGGGAATGAGCAGTTCTTC
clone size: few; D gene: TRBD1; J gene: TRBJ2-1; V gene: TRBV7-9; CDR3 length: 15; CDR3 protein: CASSLQGARGWEQFF; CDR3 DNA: TGTGCCAGCAGCTTGCAGGGGGCCCGCGGTTGGGAGCAGTTCTTC
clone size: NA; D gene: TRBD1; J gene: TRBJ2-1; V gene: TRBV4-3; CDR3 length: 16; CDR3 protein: CASSQDLLTGGREQFF; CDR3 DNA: TGCGCCAGCAGCCAAGATCTTCTAACAGGGGGCAGAGAGCAGTTCTTC
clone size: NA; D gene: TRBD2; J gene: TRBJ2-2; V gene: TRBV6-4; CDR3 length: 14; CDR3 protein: CASSVVAGTGELFF; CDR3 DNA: TGTGCCAGCAGTGTGGTAGCGGGCACCGGGGAGCTGTTTTTT
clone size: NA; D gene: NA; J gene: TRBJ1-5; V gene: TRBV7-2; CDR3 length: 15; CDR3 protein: CASSSPGYYNQPQHF; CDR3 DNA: TGTGCCAGCAGCTCCCCAGGGTATTACAATCAGCCCCAGCATTTT
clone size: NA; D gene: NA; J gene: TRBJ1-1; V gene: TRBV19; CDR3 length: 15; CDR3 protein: CASSIDGGWGTEAFF; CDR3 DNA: TGTGCCAGTAGTATAGATGGGGGCTGGGGCACTGAAGCTTTCTTT
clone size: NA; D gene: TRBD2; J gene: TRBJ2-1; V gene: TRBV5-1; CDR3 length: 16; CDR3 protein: CASTDRGGSGYNEQFF; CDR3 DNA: TGCGCCAGCACTGACCGGGGGGGCTCGGGATACAATGAGCAGTTCTTC
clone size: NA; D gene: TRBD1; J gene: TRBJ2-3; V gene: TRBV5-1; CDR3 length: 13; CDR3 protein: CASSGEQGDTQYF; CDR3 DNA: TGCGCCAGCAGCGGGGAACAGGGGGATACGCAGTATTTT
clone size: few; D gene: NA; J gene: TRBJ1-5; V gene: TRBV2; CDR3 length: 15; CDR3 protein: CASSRTDYSNQPQHF; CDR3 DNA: TGTGCCAGCAGTCGGACCGACTATAGCAATCAGCCCCAGCATTTT
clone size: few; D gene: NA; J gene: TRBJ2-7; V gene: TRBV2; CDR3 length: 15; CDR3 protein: CASSDPSGGNYEQYF; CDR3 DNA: TGTGCCAGCAGTGACCCTTCCGGGGGAAACTACGAGCAGTACTTC
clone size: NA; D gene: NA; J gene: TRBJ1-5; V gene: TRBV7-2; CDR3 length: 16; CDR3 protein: CASSSDPTDSNQPQHF; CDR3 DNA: TGTGCCAGCAGCTCCGACCCGACAGATAGCAATCAGCCCCAGCATTTT
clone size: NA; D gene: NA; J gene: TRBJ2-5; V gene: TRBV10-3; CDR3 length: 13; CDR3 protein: CAISDREGGTQYF; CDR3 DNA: TGTGCCATCAGTGACAGGGAAGGGGGGACCCAGTACTTC
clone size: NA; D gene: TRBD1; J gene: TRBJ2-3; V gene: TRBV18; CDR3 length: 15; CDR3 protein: CASSPNRGRWDTQYF; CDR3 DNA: TGTGCCAGCTCACCGAACAGGGGGCGGTGGGATACGCAGTATTTT
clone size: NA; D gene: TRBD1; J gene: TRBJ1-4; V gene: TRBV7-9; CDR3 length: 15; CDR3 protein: CASSFKTGENEKLFF; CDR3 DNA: TGTGCCAGCAGCTTCAAGACAGGGGAGAATGAAAAACTGTTTTTT
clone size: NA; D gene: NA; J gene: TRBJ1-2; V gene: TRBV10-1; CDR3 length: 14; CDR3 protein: CASSESREGDGYTF; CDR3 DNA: TGCGCCAGCAGTGAGTCGAGGGAGGGAGATGGCTACACCTTC
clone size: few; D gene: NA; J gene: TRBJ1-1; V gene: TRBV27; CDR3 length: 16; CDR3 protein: CASNTFVGGRNTEAFF; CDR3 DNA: TGTGCCAGCAACACGTTCGTAGGGGGTCGGAACACTGAAGCTTTCTTT
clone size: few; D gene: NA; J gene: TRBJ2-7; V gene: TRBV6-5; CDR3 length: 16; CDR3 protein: CASSYSIFGTNYEQYF; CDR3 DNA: TGTGCCAGCAGTTACTCGATTTTCGGGACAAACTACGAGCAGTACTTC
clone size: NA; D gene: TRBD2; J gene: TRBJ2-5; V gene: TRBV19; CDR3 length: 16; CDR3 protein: CASSTPGTSGQETQYF; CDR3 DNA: TGTGCCAGTAGTACCCCGGGGACTAGCGGGCAAGAGACCCAGTACTTC
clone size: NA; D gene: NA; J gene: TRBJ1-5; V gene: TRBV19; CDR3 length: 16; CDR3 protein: CASSMAGGGGNQPQHF; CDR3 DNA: TGTGCCAGTAGTATGGCGGGAGGAGGGGGCAATCAGCCCCAGCATTTT
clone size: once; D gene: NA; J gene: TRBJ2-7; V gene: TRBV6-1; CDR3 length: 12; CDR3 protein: CASRQVSMEQYF; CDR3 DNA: TGTGCCAGCCGACAGGTCTCCATGGAGCAGTACTTC
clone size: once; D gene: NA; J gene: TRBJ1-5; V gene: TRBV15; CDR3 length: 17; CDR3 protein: CATSRDINSGGSQPQHF; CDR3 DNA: TGTGCCACCAGCAGAGATATTAATTCGGGGGGGAGTCAGCCCCAGCATTTT
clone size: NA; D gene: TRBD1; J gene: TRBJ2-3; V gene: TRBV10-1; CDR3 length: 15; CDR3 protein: CASSEQGAVADTQYF; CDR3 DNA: TGCGCCAGCAGTGAGCAGGGGGCCGTGGCAGATACGCAGTATTTT
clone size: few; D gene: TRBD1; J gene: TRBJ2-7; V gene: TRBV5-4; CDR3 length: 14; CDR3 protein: CASSLRWGQDEQYF; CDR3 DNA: TGTGCCAGCAGCTTGCGGTGGGGACAGGACGAGCAGTACTTC
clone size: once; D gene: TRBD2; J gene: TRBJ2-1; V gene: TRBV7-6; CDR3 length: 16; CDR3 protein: CASSPRLAGGLNEQFF; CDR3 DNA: TGTGCCAGCAGCCCGCGACTAGCGGGGGGGCTTAATGAGCAGTTCTTC
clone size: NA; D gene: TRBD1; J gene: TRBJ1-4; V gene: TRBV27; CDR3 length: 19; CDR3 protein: CASRPGQGDLNPTNEKLFF; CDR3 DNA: TGTGCCAGCAGACCGGGACAGGGGGACCTTAACCCAACTAATGAAAAACTGTTTTTT
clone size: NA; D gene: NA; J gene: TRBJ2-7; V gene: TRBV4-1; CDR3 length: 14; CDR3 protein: CASSQGRVGYEQYF; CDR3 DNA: TGCGCCAGCAGCCAGGGCCGCGTTGGGTACGAGCAGTACTTC
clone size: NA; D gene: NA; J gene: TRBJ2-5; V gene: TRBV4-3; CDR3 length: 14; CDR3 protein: CASSQDVSLMTQYF; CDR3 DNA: TGCGCCAGCAGCCAAGATGTTAGTTTGATGACCCAGTACTTC
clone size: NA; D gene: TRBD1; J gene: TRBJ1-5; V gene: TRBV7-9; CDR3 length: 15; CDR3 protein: CASSSGTGGGQPQHF; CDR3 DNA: TGTGCCAGCAGCTCCGGGACAGGGGGCGGTCAGCCCCAGCATTTT
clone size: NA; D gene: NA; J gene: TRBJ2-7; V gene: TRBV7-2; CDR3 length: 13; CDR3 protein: CASSLAIRSEQYF; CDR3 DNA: TGTGCCAGCAGCTTAGCAATAAGGAGCGAGCAGTACTTC
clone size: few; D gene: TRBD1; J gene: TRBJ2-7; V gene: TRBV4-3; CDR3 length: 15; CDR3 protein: CASSQEETGIYEQYF; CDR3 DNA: TGCGCCAGCAGCCAAGAAGAGACAGGGATCTACGAGCAGTACTTC
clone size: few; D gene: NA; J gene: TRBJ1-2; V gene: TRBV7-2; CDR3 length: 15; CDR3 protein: CASSRLGGEPYGYTF; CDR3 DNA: TGTGCCAGCAGCCGGCTAGGAGGGGAGCCCTATGGCTACACCTTC